The 30 T cell receptor beta chains presented below share a single source sample, sequenced in a study of CD8+ T cells in alopecia areata. Specified treatment: oral pan-JAK inhibitor, 5-10 mg twice daily. Reverse transcribed after extraction, RNA yielded cDNA as the sequencing template. Clones were read by immunoSEQ multiplex PCR, and TCRdb kept only the in-frame ones, dropping some. This table holds more than 150,000 clones, 45% to 60% found once. This specimen consisted of CD8+ T cells sorted from blood, obtained around week 53, from a patient treated with tofacitinib. These receptors were collected from a human donor with alopecia areata.

V usage is TRBV5-1 and J usage is TRBJ2-1; 12 nucleotides line up with TRBD1. In germline, CDR1 is SGHRS, CDR2 YFSETQ. J lost 7 bases, V lost 4 bases, and 6 bases had no gene match. There are 15 residues in the CDR3. CDR3 in DNA: TGCGCCAGCAGCACGGGACAGGGGGCATGGAATGAGCAGTTCTTC. Protein product: CASSTGQGAWNEQFF.

This chain links TRBV19 with TRBJ2-7, with D hard to call. Trimming took 5 bases from V and 3 from J, leaving 8 bases between them. Germline V lookup: CDR1 LNHDA, CDR2 SQIVND (reference sequence). This CDR3 is 12 amino acids long. The CDR3 region has the DNA TGTGCCAGTAGTTCAAAGGGCTACGAGCAGTACTTC. It codes for CASSSKGYEQYF.

The chain links TRBV4-2 to TRBJ1-6; no reliable D call. This CDR3 contains 15 residues. The germline V gene encodes CDR1 LGHNA and CDR2 YNFKEQ. Trimming took off 1 base at V and 7 bases at J, with 11 bases between the two ends. The CDR3 sequence is CASSQVVGTNSPLHF. In nucleotides, the CDR3 is TGTGCCAGCAGCCAAGTCGTGGGCACGAATTCACCCCTCCACTTT.

This chain joins TRBV5-4 and TRBJ2-7; TRBD1 aligns across 8 bases. Germline V gene data show CDR1 as SGHNT and CDR2 as YYREEE (reference sequence). J gave up 5 bases and V 3 bases, and 10 bases lay outside the gene matches. The CDR3 is 15 residues long. CDR3 nucleotides: TGTGCCAGCAGCTCCGGACAGGGCAGGCGCCACGAGCAGTACTTC. It yields the protein CASSSGQGRRHEQYF.

In its sample, this clone was seen a few times. The chain combines TRBV30 with TRBJ2-7; D possibly uses TRBD1 or TRBD2 (5 bases each). From germline, CDR1 is GTSNPN and CDR2 SVGIG (reference sequence). There are 14 residues in the CDR3. The germline V and J ends were trimmed by 2 bases and 3 bases, with 14 bases remaining between them. CDR3 nucleotide sequence: TGTGCCTGGAGTCTGCCGGGACGATTCTACGAGCAGTACTTC. Protein sequence: CAWSLPGRFYEQYF. Combining the CDR3 with reference TRBV30 and TRBJ2-7 gives the whole variable domain SQTIHQWPATLVQPVGSPLSLECTVEGTSNPNLYWYRQAAGRGLQLLFYSVGIGQISSEVPQNLSASRPQDRQFILSSKKLLLSDSGFYLCAWSLPGRFYEQYFGPGTRLTVT.

The chain uses TRBV10-3 and TRBJ2-1, with D unclear. The V gene's germline CDR1 is ENHRY and CDR2 SYGVKD. The CDR3 sequence is 16 residues long. Trimming shortened V by 3 bases and J by 1 base, and 13 bases separated the two germline ends. For the CDR3, the DNA is TGTGCCATCAGTGATGTCCGAAGGTTATCCTACAATGAGCAGTTCTTC. As protein: CAISDVRRLSYNEQFF.

This chain links TRBV11-2 with TRBJ2-1, with 8 bases aligning to TRBD2. The CDR3 has 13 residues. The trim removed 6 bases at V and 4 bases at J, leaving 2 bases unmatched. Germline CDR1 and CDR2: SGHAT and FQNNGV. The CDR3 loop is CASSAGGYNEQFF. DNA for the CDR3: TGTGCCAGCAGTGCGGGGGGTTACAATGAGCAGTTCTTC.

In the case of this clone: This CDR3 is also generated by other DNA sequences in the sample. The genes are TRBV27 and TRBJ1-5; maybe TRBD1 (5 bases). The germline V gene encodes CDR1 MNHEY and CDR2 SMNVEV (reference sequence). Trimming cost V 3 bases and J 1 base, with 7 bases left between them. The CDR3 totals 14 residues. CDR3 region: CASSFRGSNQPQHF. The CDR3, as DNA: TGTGCCAGCAGTTTTAGGGGAAGCAATCAGCCCCAGCATTTT.

The rearrangement uses TRBV29-1 and TRBJ2-3; TRBD2 might be the D (5 bases). Germline loops: CDR1 SQVTM, CDR2 ANQGSEA. The CDR3 is made up of 12 amino acids. V lost 4 bases and J lost 4, with 9 bases in between. The CDR3 sequence: CSVGRWADTQYF. As DNA, the CDR3 is TGCAGCGTTGGGAGGTGGGCAGATACGCAGTATTTT.

V gene TRBV7-2 combines with J gene TRBJ2-7; 11 positions match TRBD2. CDR3 length equals 17 residues. Trimming removed 1 base from V and 3 bases from J; junction bases left unmatched: 8. Germline CDR1 SGHTA, CDR2 FQGNSA. The CDR3 DNA reads as TGTGCCAGCAGCTTAGGACTAGCGGGGAGACCAGGCTACGAGCAGTACTTC. Amino acids: CASSLGLAGRPGYEQYF. Complete variable domain (other parts from reference TRBV7-2 and TRBJ2-7): GAGVSQSPSNKVTEKGKDVELRCDPISGHTALYWYRQSLGQGLEFLIYFQGNSAPDKSGLPSDRFSAERTGGSVSTLTIQRTQQEDSAVYLCASSLGLAGRPGYEQYFGPGTRLTVT.

The rearrangement joins TRBV9 to TRBJ2-7, with a weak D call TRBD1 (6 bases). Trimming shortened V by 0 bases and J by 1 base, and 11 bases separated the two germline ends. The CDR3 has 15 amino acids. Germline V gives CDR1 SGDLS, CDR2 YYNGEE. CDR3 in DNA: TGTGCCAGCAGCGTAGCTCCAGGGGCTTCCTACGAGCAGTACTTC. Amino acids: CASSVAPGASYEQYF.

The J gene is TRBJ2-6, the V gene TRBV4-1; unclear D gene. This CDR3 is built from 13 residues. Germline loops: CDR1 MGHRA, CDR2 YSYEKL. V lost 4 bases, J lost 1 base, and 2 bases lay in between. For the CDR3, the DNA is TGCGCCAGCAGCCTATCTGGGGCCAACGTCCTGACTTTC. It specifies CASSLSGANVLTF.

This clone was counted only a few times. The chain is built from TRBV4-1 and TRBJ1-5, with D hard to call. The ends were cut back, 1 base at V and 0 bases at J, with 7 bases in the middle. The CDR3 loop spans 15 amino acids. The germline CDR1 and CDR2 sequences are MGHRA and YSYEKL. The CDR3: CASSQGVYSNQPQHF. The CDR3 DNA reads as TGCGCCAGCAGCCAAGGAGTGTATAGCAATCAGCCCCAGCATTTT.

V is TRBV18 and J is TRBJ1-1; no clear D. The germline V gene has CDR1 KGHSH and CDR2 LQKENI. The CDR3 extends over 13 amino acids. V was shortened by 3 bases and J by 5 bases, with 10 bases between the two germline ends. The CDR3 loop reads CASSPRIGTEAFF. For the CDR3, the DNA is TGTGCCAGCTCACCCAGGATTGGGACTGAAGCTTTCTTT.

Here the CDR3 DNA reads TGTGCCAGCAGCTCGGACCCTTACGAGCAGTACTTC. The encoded protein is CASSSDPYEQYF. The chain carries TRBV5-6 and TRBJ2-7, with D hard to call. This CDR3 has 12 amino acids. The germline V gene encodes CDR1 SGHDT and CDR2 YYEEEE. V was trimmed by 3 bases and J by 4 bases, leaving 8 bases between them.

This clone has more than one count but fewer than ten. V is TRBV29-1 and J is TRBJ1-3; D remains ambiguous. This CDR3 is 13 amino acids long. The V gene's germline CDR1 is SQVTM and CDR2 ANQGSEA. V was clipped by 5 bases and J by 2 bases, with 10 bases between them. CDR3 DNA sequence: TGCAGCGTTACCGGGATCACTGGAAACACCATATATTTT. Protein product: CSVTGITGNTIYF. The variable domain in full, with the rest retrieved from reference TRBV29-1 and TRBJ1-3, is SAVISQKPSRDICQRGTSLTIQCQVDSQVTMMFWYRQQPGQSLTLIATANQGSEATYESGFVIDKFPISRPNLTFSTLTVSNMSPEDSSIYLCSVTGITGNTIYFGEGSWLTVV.

This clone has only one observation. The rearrangement links TRBV9 to TRBJ2-5, with TRBD2 identical over 8 bases. V lost 1 base, J lost 4 bases, and 6 bases stayed unmatched. Germline V gene lookup returns CDR1 SGDLS and CDR2 YYNGEE. The CDR3 runs to 15 residues. This chain's CDR3 is CASSVRGGNRETQYF. CDR3 sequence (DNA): TGTGCCAGCAGCGTACGGGGGGGCAATCGAGAGACCCAGTACTTC.

The V and J genes are TRBV9 and TRBJ2-5; TRBD1 aligns across 8 bases. V shed 3 bases, J shed 5 bases, and the junction held 6 bases outside the gene matches. The length of the CDR3 is 14 residues. Looked up from germline, CDR1 is SGDLS and CDR2 is YYNGEE. CDR3 sequence: CASSGDRRGETQYF. Written as DNA, the CDR3 is TGTGCCAGCAGCGGGGACAGGAGAGGGGAGACCCAGTACTTC.

V usage is TRBV7-2 and J usage is TRBJ1-1; possible D gene TRBD1, 6 bases. The CDR3 spans 16 residues. V was pared by 6 bases and J by 4 bases, with 21 bases between. Germline assignment: CDR1 SGHTA and CDR2 FQGNSA. CDR3 sequence (DNA): TGTGCCAGCAGACCCCAGCTTTCTAGGGGGAGCACTGAAGCTTTCTTT. Amino acid sequence: CASRPQLSRGSTEAFF.

This clone was seen only once. V is TRBV7-2 and J is TRBJ1-2; TRBD1 matches at 7 bases. CDR3 length equals 13 residues. CDR1 is SGHTA, CDR2 FQGNSA, per germline. V was clipped by 6 bases and J by 3 bases; unmatched bases: 4. The CDR3: CASRTDRDYGYTF. In nucleotides, the CDR3 is TGTGCCAGCAGGACCGACAGGGACTATGGCTACACCTTC.

V and J are TRBV7-9 and TRBJ2-3; 9 bases agree with TRBD1. This CDR3 is 15 amino acids long. CDR1 is SEHNR, CDR2 FQNEAQ, per germline (reference sequence). V lost 4 bases, J lost 4 bases, and 6 bases stayed unmatched. As DNA, the CDR3 is TGTGCCAGCAGCTCAGGGGACAGGGAGCCAGATACGCAGTATTTT. It translates to CASSSGDREPDTQYF.

This clone has just a few counts. The chain employs TRBV2 and TRBJ2-1; 7 bases map to TRBD1. CDR1 and CDR2 (germline): SNHLY, FYNNEI. J lost 7 bases, V lost 3 bases, and 9 bases had no gene match. The CDR3 is made up of 15 amino acids. CDR3 loop: CASSDIDREVNEQFF. As DNA, the CDR3 is TGTGCCAGCAGTGATATCGACAGGGAAGTGAATGAGCAGTTCTTC. The whole variable domain, filled in from reference TRBV2 and TRBJ2-1, reads EPEVTQTPSHQVTQMGQEVILRCVPISNHLYFYWYRQILGQKVEFLVSFYNNEISEKSEIFDDQFSVERPDGSNFTLKIRSTKLEDSAMYFCASSDIDREVNEQFFGPGTRLTVL.

This chain joins TRBV4-2 and TRBJ2-3; 9 nucleotides agree with TRBD2. V lost 3 bases and J lost 6; bases outside the gene matches: 7. Germline CDR1 LGHNA, CDR2 YNFKEQ. The CDR3 has 15 residues. This CDR3 reads CASSQLAGAGDTQYF. Written as DNA, the CDR3 is TGTGCCAGCAGCCAGTTAGCGGGGGCTGGGGATACGCAGTATTTT.

The chain recombines TRBV9 with TRBJ2-3; 12 bases are shared with TRBD2. CDR1 SGDLS and CDR2 YYNGEE come from the germline V gene. J was trimmed by 5 bases and V by 3 bases; bases with no gene match: 4. The CDR3 sequence is 15 residues long. CDR3 in DNA: TGTGCCAGCAGCGGGACTAGCGGGGAGGAAGATACGCAGTATTTT. It translates to CASSGTSGEEDTQYF.

CDR3 in amino acids: CASSQPRTGTQTLYEQYF. The CDR3 DNA sequence: TGCGCCAGCAGTCAACCGAGGACAGGCACACAGACCCTCTACGAGCAGTACTTC. The rearrangement links TRBV23-1 to TRBJ2-7, with 7 positions matching TRBD1. TRBV23-1 is classed as an ORF, of uncertain function. The CDR3 length is 18 residues. J lost 3 bases, V lost 2 bases, and 16 bases had no gene match.

This rearrangement joins TRBV7-9 to TRBJ1-1; 8 nucleotides align to TRBD1. CDR1 is SEHNR, CDR2 FQNEAQ, per germline (reference sequence). The trim removed 1 base at V and 10 bases at J, leaving 8 bases unmatched. The CDR3 contains 14 residues. CDR3 loop: CASSLGGTGAGAFF. CDR3 DNA sequence: TGTGCCAGCAGCTTAGGGGGGACAGGCGCCGGAGCTTTCTTT.

The J gene is TRBJ1-1, the V gene TRBV5-4; D is undetermined. Trimming pared 1 base from V and 4 bases from J, leaving 14 bases between. The length of the CDR3 is 15 residues. CDR1 SGHNT and CDR2 YYREEE come from the germline V gene (reference sequence). The DNA for the CDR3 is TGTGCCAGCAGCTTGCGGGGAAATGCGGGCACTGAAGCTTTCTTT. This sequence encodes CASSLRGNAGTEAFF.

The chain has TRBV9 and TRBJ1-6; D gene ambiguous. The V end was cut by 4 bases, the J end by 6 bases, with 14 bases between. Germline values: CDR1 SGDLS, CDR2 YYNGEE. The CDR3 loop spans 15 amino acids. Written as DNA, the CDR3 is TGTGCCAGCAGCCTCAGAGGGCAGATTAATTCACCCCTCCACTTT. Amino acid sequence: CASSLRGQINSPLHF.

This clone was seen a handful of times. The genes are TRBV29-1 and TRBJ2-5; 7 nucleotides align to TRBD1. Trimming removed 5 bases from V and 5 bases from J; junction bases left unmatched: 8. CDR1 and CDR2 (germline): SQVTM, ANQGSEA. CDR3 length equals 13 residues. CDR3 bases: TGCAGCGTTAAGACAGGGATCTTGGAGACCCAGTACTTC. Protein product: CSVKTGILETQYF.

This clone was seen a few times. This specimen includes other DNA sequences encoding the same CDR3. V and J are TRBV9 and TRBJ2-7; D is possibly TRBD2 (6 bases). This CDR3 has 14 amino acids. The ends were cut back, 0 bases at V and 0 bases at J, with 7 bases in the middle. CDR1 SGDLS and CDR2 YYNGEE come from the germline V gene. The DNA for the CDR3 is TGTGCCAGCAGCGTAGGGAGGGCCTCCTACGAGCAGTACTTC. This translates into CASSVGRASYEQYF.